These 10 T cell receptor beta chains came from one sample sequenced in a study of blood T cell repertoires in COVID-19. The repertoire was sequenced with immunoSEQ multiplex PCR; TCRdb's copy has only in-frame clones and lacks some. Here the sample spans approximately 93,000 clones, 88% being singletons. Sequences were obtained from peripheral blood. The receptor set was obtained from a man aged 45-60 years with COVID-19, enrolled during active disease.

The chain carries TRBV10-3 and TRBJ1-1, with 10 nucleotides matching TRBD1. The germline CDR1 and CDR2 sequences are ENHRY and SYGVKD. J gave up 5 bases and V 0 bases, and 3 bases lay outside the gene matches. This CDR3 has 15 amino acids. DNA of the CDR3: TGTGCCATCAGTGAGTCGACGGGACAGGGGACTGAAGCTTTCTTT. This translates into CAISESTGQGTEAFF.

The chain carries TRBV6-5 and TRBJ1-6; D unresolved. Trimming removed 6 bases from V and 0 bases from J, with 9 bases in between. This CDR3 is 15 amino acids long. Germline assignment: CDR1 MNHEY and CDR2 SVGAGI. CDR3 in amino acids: CASRQISSYNSPLHF. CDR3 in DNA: TGTGCCAGCAGACAGATCAGCTCCTATAATTCACCCCTCCACTTT.

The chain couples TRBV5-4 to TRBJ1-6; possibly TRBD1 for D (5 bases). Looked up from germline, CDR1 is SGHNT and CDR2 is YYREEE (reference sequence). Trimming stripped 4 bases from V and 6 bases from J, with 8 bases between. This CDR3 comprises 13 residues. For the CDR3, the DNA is TGTGCCAGCAGCCCCGACAGTAATTCACCCCTCCACTTT. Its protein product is CASSPDSNSPLHF.

CDR3 sequence (DNA): TGTGCCAGCAGTGACCCGGGACAGGGAACCGGGGAGCTGTTTTTT. It yields the protein CASSDPGQGTGELFF. This chain uses TRBV25-1 with TRBJ2-2, with 9 bases matching TRBD1. V lost 3 bases to trimming and J lost 5 bases; unmatched junction nucleotides: 4. In germline, CDR1 is MGHDK, CDR2 SYGVNS. CDR3 length equals 15 residues.

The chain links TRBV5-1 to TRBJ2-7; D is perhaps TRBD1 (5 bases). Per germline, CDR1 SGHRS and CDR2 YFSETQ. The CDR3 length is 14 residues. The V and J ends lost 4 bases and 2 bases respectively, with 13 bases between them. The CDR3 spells CASSHTTDPYEQYF. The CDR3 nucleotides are TGCGCCAGCAGCCATACGACAGATCCCTACGAGCAGTACTTC.

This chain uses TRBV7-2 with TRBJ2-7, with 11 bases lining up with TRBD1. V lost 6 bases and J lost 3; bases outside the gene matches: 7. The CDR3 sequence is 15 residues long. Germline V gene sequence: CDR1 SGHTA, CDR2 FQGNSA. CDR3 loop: CASSSRDRGDYEQYF. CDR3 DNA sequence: TGTGCCAGCAGTTCCCGGGACAGGGGGGACTACGAGCAGTACTTC.

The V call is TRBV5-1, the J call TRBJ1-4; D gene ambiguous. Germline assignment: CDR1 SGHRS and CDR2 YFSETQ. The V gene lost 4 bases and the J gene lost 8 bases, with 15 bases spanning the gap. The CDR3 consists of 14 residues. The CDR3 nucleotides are TGCGCCAGCAGCCCGAGGGAGGCTCAAGAAAAACTGTTTTTT. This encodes CASSPREAQEKLFF.

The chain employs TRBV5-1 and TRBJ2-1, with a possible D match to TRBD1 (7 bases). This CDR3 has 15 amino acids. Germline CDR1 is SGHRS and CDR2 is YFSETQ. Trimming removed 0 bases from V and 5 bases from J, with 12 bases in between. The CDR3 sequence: CASSLGQGGNNEQFF. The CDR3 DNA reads TGCGCCAGCAGCTTGGGTCAGGGGGGAAACAATGAGCAGTTCTTC.

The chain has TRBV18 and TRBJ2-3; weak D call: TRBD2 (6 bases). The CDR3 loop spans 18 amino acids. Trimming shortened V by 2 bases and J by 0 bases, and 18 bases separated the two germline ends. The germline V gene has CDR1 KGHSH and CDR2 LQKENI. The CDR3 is CASSPFGLVAASTDTQYF. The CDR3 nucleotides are TGTGCCAGCTCACCATTCGGGTTGGTAGCGGCTAGCACAGATACGCAGTATTTT.

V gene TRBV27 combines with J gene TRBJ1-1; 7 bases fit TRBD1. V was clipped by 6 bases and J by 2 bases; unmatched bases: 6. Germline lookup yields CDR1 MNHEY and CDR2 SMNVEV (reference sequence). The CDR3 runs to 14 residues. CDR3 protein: CASRGDRSNTEAFF. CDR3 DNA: TGTGCCAGCAGGGGGGACAGAAGCAACACTGAAGCTTTCTTT.